This TCR beta chain was identified during a study of shared clonotypes between healthy human individuals. Study information: CD4 naive and CD4 memory each took three plates per donor, while CD8 naive took two and CD8 memory one.

About this clone: The antigen is not known.

The CDR3 has 13 residues. Germline lookup yields CDR1 MNHEY and CDR2 SMNVEV (reference sequence). The germline V and J ends were trimmed by 6 bases and 3 bases, with 12 bases remaining between them. CD45RO-negative cells were positively selected for CCR7, leaving out terminally differentiated effector memory CD45RA+ cells. Overall study findings and caveats: Researchers sampled only blood; tissue repertoires likely differ. In several donors, around 4.8% of naive CD4 clonotypes appeared in common.

This was a deep-level run. Clones were read by immunoSEQ multiplex PCR, and TCRdb kept only the in-frame ones, dropping some. The sample gives some 2,000,000 clones, about 94% of which show up once; 0.9% to 1.4% is in the top ten. Sequencing input: naive CD8+ T cells sorted from blood. This TCR was recovered from a man aged 18 to 29 in good health. This chain uses TRBV27 with TRBJ2-7; D remains ambiguous. The CDR3 spells CASSWAPSYEQYF. The CDR3 DNA reads as TGTGCCAGCAGCTGGGCCCCCAGCTACGAGCAGTACTTC.